This T cell receptor (beta chain) was obtained from a study of blood T cell repertoires in COVID-19. Study at large: Researchers got acute and convalescent COVID-19 samples from the United States, Italy and Spain. PBMCs, B-cell-depleted T cells, or T cells were the source of the cDNA or gDNA that made up the material.

How the authors handled the data: Researchers report that nucleated cell counts were estimated from reference gene primer amplification. Some clones are missing from TCRdb's copy, which holds only in-frame ones; the method was immunoSEQ multiplex PCR. V and J calls and clone size follow that table, whereas D and trimming were derived from the DNA. The table includes roughly 410,000 clones, around nine tenths detected once. Material: peripheral blood. The receptor comes from a woman between 35 and 50 years old with COVID-19, enrolled during active disease.

The CDR3 sequence: CASSPERSREQFF. In DNA, the CDR3 is TGTGCCAGTAGCCCGGAGAGGTCCAGAGAGCAGTTCTTC. The chain has TRBV19 and TRBJ2-1; no clear D gene. CDR1 is LNHDA, CDR2 SQIVND, per germline (reference sequence). This CDR3 spans 13 amino acids. V lost 6 bases and J lost 10, with 16 bases in between.